These 13 T cell receptor beta chains were sequenced from one sample in a study of regulatory T cells in long-lasting Graves disease. Time point noted: newly diagnosed GD, antithyroid drugs for less than 3 months. With RNA extracted from PBMCs as input, the TCR library was made. iRepertoire HTBI primers and Arm-PCR of CDR3 regions built TCR beta libraries. TCRdb passed the multiplex PCR reads through MiXCR, listing each CDR3 protein once. The table records hundreds of thousands of distinct CDR3 sequences, approximately 15% of them present only once. These data were likewise used in another study, on T cells in Graves' hyperthyroidism and ophthalmopathy.

The material was peripheral blood mononuclear cells (PBMCs), obtained at new diagnosis, from a patient treated with antithyroid drugs. These receptors originate from a woman aged 25 to 39 with Graves disease.

This clonotype was found many times. The V gene is TRBV6-1, the J gene TRBJ1-1, with D unresolved. Germline V CDR1 and CDR2: MNHNS, SASEGT. The CDR3 spans 10 residues. The V end lost 2 bases, the J end lost 12 bases, and 7 bases lay between the germline ends. CDR3 DNA sequence: TGTGCCAGCAGTGAAATGAGCCCTTTCTTT. It encodes CASSEMSPFF.

Only a few counts were recorded for this clonotype. This chain uses TRBV4-1 with TRBJ2-7, with 13 nucleotides matching TRBD2. Looked up from germline, CDR1 is MGHRA and CDR2 is YSYEKL. This CDR3 is 18 amino acids long. V gave up 0 bases and J gave up 1 base; unmatched junction bases: 6. The CDR3 coding sequence is TGCGCCAGCAGCCAAGAAACCCAGACTAGCGGGAGGTCCTACGAGCAGTACTTC. Protein sequence: CASSQETQTSGRSYEQYF.

The sample holds many counts of this clonotype. CDR3 protein: CASSSGQASPFYEQYF. The CDR3 DNA follows: TGTGCCAGCAGCTCCGGACAGGCCAGCCCTTTTTACGAGCAGTACTTC. The chain carries TRBV28 and TRBJ2-7, with 7 nucleotides matching TRBD1. The CDR3 is 16 amino acids. The V gene end was trimmed by 6 bases and the J gene end by 4 bases; junction bases not matched to a gene: 15. The germline gives CDR1 MDHEN, CDR2 SYDVKM.

The CDR3 DNA follows: TGTGCCAGCAGCTTGGCTCCAGGGGCGTCTCAGCCCCAGCATTTT. Residues: CASSLAPGASQPQHF. The V gene is TRBV5-6, the J gene TRBJ1-5; D possibly corresponds to TRBD1 (6 bases). Germline assignment: CDR1 SGHDT and CDR2 YYEEEE. V was trimmed by 0 bases and J by 6 bases, leaving 13 bases between them. The CDR3 runs to 15 residues.

This clonotype was counted a few times. The DNA for the CDR3 is TGTGCCAGTAGTATAGTTCCCTCCACCGGGGAGCTGTTTTTT. Protein sequence: CASSIVPSTGELFF. The rearrangement uses TRBV19 and TRBJ2-2; D unresolved. V was clipped by 1 base and J by 4 bases, with 7 bases between them. CDR1 and CDR2 (germline): LNHDA, SQIVND (reference sequence). CDR3 length: 14 amino acids. Variable domain in full (rest from reference TRBV19 and TRBJ2-2): DGGITQSPKYLFRKEGQNVTLSCEQNLNHDAMYWYRQDPGQGLRLIYYSQIVNDFQKGDIAEGYSVSREKKESFPLTVTSAQKNPTAFYLCASSIVPSTGELFFGEGSRLTVL.

This clonotype was detected only a few times. The chain has TRBV4-1 and TRBJ2-3, with 7 bases fitting TRBD2. J lost 0 bases, V lost 2 bases, and 8 bases had no gene match. The CDR3 loop spans 17 amino acids. CDR1 and CDR2 (germline): MGHRA, YSYEKL. This chain's CDR3 is CASSQPSRGESTDTQYF. In DNA, the CDR3 is TGCGCCAGCAGCCAACCGTCCCGGGGGGAAAGCACAGATACGCAGTATTTT.

This clonotype was detected ten times or more. DNA for the CDR3: TGTGCCAGCAGTCCCGGGACAGGGGGCTACAGGCAGCCCCAGCATTTT. Its protein product is CASSPGTGGYRQPQHF. The chain has TRBV27 and TRBJ1-5; 12 nucleotides match TRBD1. With 5 bases clipped from V and 7 bases from J, the junction kept 9 bases outside the gene matches. The CDR3 has 16 residues. From germline, CDR1 is MNHEY and CDR2 SMNVEV (reference sequence).

This clonotype has at least ten counts. The chain employs TRBV7-9 and TRBJ2-3; D is tentatively TRBD1 or TRBD2 (5 bases each). The CDR3 has 12 amino acids. V was pared by 11 bases and J by 2 bases, with 11 bases between. Germline V lookup: CDR1 SEHNR, CDR2 FQNEAQ (reference sequence). CDR3 protein: CASADITDTQYF. In nucleotides, the CDR3 is TGTGCCTCAGCGGACATCACAGATACGCAGTATTTT. The variable domain in full, completed from reference TRBV7-9 and TRBJ2-3, reads DTGVSQNPRHKITKRGQNVTFRCDPISEHNRLYWYRQTLGQGPEFLTYFQNEAQLEKSRLLSDRFSAERPKGSFSTLEIQRTEQGDSAMYLCASADITDTQYFGPGTRLTVL.

Comment on this clonotype: A much larger clone differs from this one at a single base, so this may be a read error. The V and J genes are TRBV7-2 and TRBJ2-1; TRBD2 matches at 7 bases. Trimming cost V 10 bases and J 4 bases; bases outside gene matches: 19. The CDR3 runs 17 residues. Germline V gives CDR1 SGHTA, CDR2 FQGNSA. The CDR3 DNA is TGTGCCATCAGTCGCGGATCGGGGCTAGCGGATTACAATGAGCAGTTCTTC. Residues: CAISRGSGLADYNEQFF. Complete variable domain (other parts from reference TRBV7-2 and TRBJ2-1): GAGVSQSPSNKVTEKGKDVELRCDPISGHTALYWYRQSLGQGLEFLIYFQGNSAPDKSGLPSDRFSAERTGGSVSTLTIQRTQQEDSAVYLCAISRGSGLADYNEQFFGPGTRLTVL.

The chain has TRBV2 and TRBJ2-3; possible D gene TRBD2, 5 bases. Between the trimmed V and J ends, which lost 6 bases and 4 bases, there was a span of 8 bases. This CDR3 region has 12 residues. Per germline, CDR1 SNHLY and CDR2 FYNNEI. CDR3 amino acids: CASREDADTQYF. In DNA, the CDR3 is TGTGCCAGCAGGGAGGACGCAGATACGCAGTATTTT.

The chain carries TRBV20-1 and TRBJ2-1; TRBD1 is a possible D gene (5 bases). Deletions cut 2 bases from V and 5 bases from J, with 22 bases between. Germline V lookup: CDR1 DFQATT, CDR2 SNEGSKA (reference sequence). The CDR3 spans 17 residues. CDR3 bases: TGCAGTGCTAGACAGGGTCTCCCTTTTCGTTGGGACAATGAGCAGTTCTTC. Its translation is CSARQGLPFRWDNEQFF.

The table lists this clonotype with many counts. The chain uses TRBV20-1 and TRBJ2-5; weak D call: TRBD2 (6 bases). Deletions cut 4 bases from V and 2 bases from J, with 11 bases between. The CDR3 has 13 residues. Germline assignment: CDR1 DFQATT and CDR2 SNEGSKA (reference sequence). The DNA for the CDR3 is TGCAGTGCTATAAAGGGGAGGCAAGAGACCCAGTACTTC. Translated, it gives CSAIKGRQETQYF.

Only a few counts were recorded for this clonotype. This chain links TRBV9 with TRBJ2-7, with D possibly matching TRBD2 (6 bases). This CDR3 comprises 12 residues. V lost 3 bases, J lost 7 bases, and 11 bases lay in between. Germline CDR1 reads SGDLS; CDR2 reads YYNGEE. DNA of the CDR3: TGTGCCAGCAGCGGCGGGGCCCTGGAGCAGTACTTC. Translation gives CASSGGALEQYF.